This entry lists 22 T cell receptor beta chains sequenced from one sample in a study of CD8+CD57+ T cells in acquired aplastic anemia. TCR beta VDJ and CDR3 profiling used genomic DNA as template. TCRdb reanalysed the reads using MiXCR and keeps one entry per CDR3 protein. The table has approximately 180,000 distinct CDR3 sequences, approximately 48% seen once. Sequenced patients had shown CD8+CD57+ cell expansion by flow cytometry. The sequencing input was sorted CD4+, CD8+, or CD8+CD57+ T cells (not recorded which) from PBMCs. All receptors come from a human donor with aplastic anemia.

This clonotype was counted many times. The rearrangement joins TRBV5-1 to TRBJ2-7, with 8 bases that match TRBD1. Germline CDR1 and CDR2: SGHRS and YFSETQ. The junction had 2 bases not matched to a gene; V was cut back by 2 bases and J by 1 base. The CDR3 is 14 residues long. The CDR3 reads CASSLDRGSYEQYF. In nucleotides, the CDR3 is TGCGCCAGCAGCTTAGACAGGGGTTCCTACGAGCAGTACTTC.

The J gene is TRBJ2-5, the V gene TRBV2; D not resolved. Trimming removed 5 bases from V and 3 bases from J, with 10 bases in between. The CDR3 runs to 13 residues. Germline V lookup: CDR1 SNHLY, CDR2 FYNNEI. As DNA, the CDR3 is TGTGCCAGCAGTAAGGAACCGAAAGAGACCCAGTACTTC. This sequence encodes CASSKEPKETQYF.

V and J are TRBV20-1 and TRBJ2-1; D possibly matches TRBD1 or TRBD2 (5 bases each). Trimming took 6 bases from V and 10 from J, leaving 16 bases between them. CDR1 and CDR2 from the germline V gene are DFQATT and SNEGSKA (reference sequence). The CDR3 spans 12 residues. The CDR3 spells CSAPEEGLEQFF. CDR3 sequence (DNA): TGCAGTGCCCCTGAAGAGGGGCTGGAGCAGTTCTTC.

The chain combines TRBV7-3 with TRBJ2-1; 8 bases map to TRBD2. Germline CDR1 and CDR2: SGHTA and FQGTGA. Unmatched junction bases numbered 7, after V lost 5 bases and J lost 10 bases. The CDR3 is 13 residues long. The CDR3 sequence: CASSVEGLGEQFF. The CDR3 region has the DNA TGTGCCAGCAGCGTCGAGGGACTAGGGGAGCAGTTCTTC. Filled out from reference TRBV7-3 and TRBJ2-1, the complete variable domain reads GAGVSQTPSNKVTEKGKYVELRCDPISGHTALYWYRQSLGQGPEFLIYFQGTGAADDSGLPNDRFFAVRPEGSVSTLKIQRTERGDSAVYLCASSVEGLGEQFFGPGTRLTVL.

The rearrangement uses TRBV24-1 and TRBJ2-1, with D possibly being TRBD1 (6 bases). Looked up from germline, CDR1 is KGHDR and CDR2 is SFDVKD. This CDR3 contains 14 residues. Trimming cost V 9 bases and J 3 bases, with 14 bases left between them. CDR3 in amino acids: CATSKLDSYNEQFF. In nucleotides, the CDR3 is TGTGCCACCTCGAAGCTGGACAGCTACAATGAGCAGTTCTTC.

In its sample, this clonotype was seen many times. The rearrangement uses TRBV27 and TRBJ2-7; D ambiguous. CDR1 MNHEY and CDR2 SMNVEV come from the germline V gene (reference sequence). The CDR3 has 15 amino acids. V shed 6 bases and J shed 6 bases, with 21 bases lying between them. CDR3 nucleotides: TGTGCCAGCAGCATAACACAAGGACCCGCCGGCGAGCAGTACTTC. This codes for CASSITQGPAGEQYF.

In this sample, this clonotype turned up many times. The rearrangement joins TRBV19 to TRBJ2-7; D unclear. CDR3 length equals 15 residues. V gave up 4 bases and J gave up 0 bases, with 13 bases separating them. CDR1 LNHDA and CDR2 SQIVND come from the germline V gene (reference sequence). CDR3 loop: CASSRQGPGSYEQYF. CDR3 sequence (DNA): TGTGCCAGTAGTAGACAAGGGCCAGGCTCCTACGAGCAGTACTTC.

The rearrangement uses TRBV30 and TRBJ2-5, with 8 bases fitting TRBD2. J lost 9 bases, V lost 8 bases, and 14 bases had no gene match. The CDR3 runs 13 residues. In germline, CDR1 is GTSNPN, CDR2 SVGIG (reference sequence). CDR3 sequence (DNA): TGTGCCGCCGGACTAGCCCCGGTAGCGGCCCAGTACTTC. This gives the protein CAAGLAPVAAQYF.

This clonotype has more than one count but fewer than ten. The chain is built from TRBV24-1 and TRBJ2-7, with a weak D call TRBD2 (6 bases). The germline V gene has CDR1 KGHDR and CDR2 SFDVKD. This CDR3 comprises 12 residues. Trimming pared 7 bases from V and 0 bases from J, leaving 6 bases between. The CDR3 DNA is TGTGCCACCAGCGGGAGCTCCTACGAGCAGTACTTC. Translation: CATSGSSYEQYF.

Of note for this clonotype: This clone may be a read error of a much larger clone one base away. The rearrangement links TRBV13 to TRBJ2-7; 10 bases match TRBD1. Germline V gene sequence: CDR1 PRHDT, CDR2 FYEKMQ (reference sequence). The CDR3 runs to 15 residues. The V and J ends lost 5 bases and 7 bases, in that order; junction bases with no gene match: 11. The DNA for the CDR3 is TGTGCCAGCAGCCTCGGGACAGGGGTTTACAATGAGCAGTACTTC. Translation gives CASSLGTGVYNEQYF.

The table lists this clonotype with many counts. The chain recombines TRBV7-2 with TRBJ2-1, with D maybe TRBD2 (5 bases). The CDR3 sequence is 13 residues long. Trimming removed 5 bases at V and 8 bases at J, with 13 bases between. Looked up from germline, CDR1 is SGHTA and CDR2 is FQGNSA. CDR3 residues: CASSPYTSDEQFF. In DNA, the CDR3 is TGTGCCAGCAGCCCATACACTAGTGATGAGCAGTTCTTC.

The chain has TRBV5-1 and TRBJ2-1, with D perhaps TRBD1 (6 bases). Germline CDR1 is SGHRS and CDR2 is YFSETQ. V shed 0 bases and J shed 2 bases, with 9 bases lying between them. The CDR3 has 15 residues. CDR3 residues: CASSLEQGAYNEQFF. DNA of the CDR3: TGCGCCAGCAGCTTGGAACAGGGAGCCTACAATGAGCAGTTCTTC.

A word on this clonotype: One end of the junction does not line up with germline, which may come from a read error. V usage is TRBV19 and J usage is TRBJ1-3; a weak D match, TRBD1 (5 bases). This CDR3 comprises 14 residues. Germline V gives CDR1 LNHDA, CDR2 SQIVND (reference sequence). The CDR3 nucleotides are TGTGCCAGTAGTTTGAGGGGCGGTGGAACCACCATATATTTT. The encoded protein is CASSLRGGGTTIYF.

The chain uses TRBV10-3 and TRBJ1-5; tentative D call: TRBD1 (5 bases). Germline values: CDR1 ENHRY, CDR2 SYGVKD. The V end was cut by 6 bases, the J end by 12 bases, with 9 bases between. The CDR3 has 10 residues. CDR3: CAISDGGQHF. CDR3 nucleotides: TGTGCCATCAGCGACGGGGGCCAGCATTTT.

CDR3 protein: CASSQEIRTEAFF. The DNA for the CDR3 is TGTGCCAGCAGCCAAGAGATTCGTACTGAAGCTTTCTTT. The rearrangement links TRBV3-1 to TRBJ1-1; D is unresolved. Trimming cost V 0 bases and J 5 bases, with 7 bases left between them. Germline CDR1 and CDR2: LGHDT and YNNKEL (reference sequence). This CDR3 comprises 13 residues.

A word on this clonotype: At one of its ends the junction is not consistent with the germline gene, which may arise from a read error. The rearrangement links TRBV5-1 to TRBJ2-2; maybe TRBD2 (7 bases). Germline loops: CDR1 SGHRS, CDR2 YFSETQ. The CDR3 is made up of 15 amino acids. The CDR3 here is CASSPRGGYAGKLFF. The CDR3 DNA reads as TGCGCCAGTAGCCCTAGGGGGGGGTACGCCGGGAAGCTGTTTTTT.

V and J are TRBV27 and TRBJ2-3, with D perhaps TRBD1 (6 bases). The J call is in doubt because the DNA end fits TRBJ1-5 better. Germline loops: CDR1 MNHEY, CDR2 SMNVEV (reference sequence). This CDR3 spans 14 amino acids. Here the CDR3 DNA reads TGTGCCAGCAGTCTTTTGGACAGCACAGATACGCAGCATTTT. It is translated as CASSLLDSTDTQHF.

This clonotype was detected many times. The chain recombines TRBV28 with TRBJ1-2; the D is unclear. From germline, CDR1 is MDHEN and CDR2 SYDVKM. The CDR3 consists of 8 residues. Trimming stripped 9 bases from V and 6 bases from J, with 2 bases between. CDR3 sequence (DNA): TGTGCCAGTAATGGCTACACCTTC. This encodes CASNGYTF.

V is TRBV20-1 and J is TRBJ2-5; 12 bases map to TRBD2. The CDR3 is 16 residues long. V shed 2 bases, J shed 5 bases, and the junction held 9 bases outside the gene matches. The germline gives CDR1 DFQATT, CDR2 SNEGSKA (reference sequence). CDR3 sequence (DNA): TGCAGTGCTAGAACGCCGGGACTAGCGGGTATGGAGACCCAGTACTTC. It encodes CSARTPGLAGMETQYF.

The V gene is TRBV5-1, the J gene TRBJ1-4, with TRBD1 as a possible D gene (6 bases). Trimming removed 6 bases at V and 0 bases at J, with 12 bases between. The CDR3 extends over 15 amino acids. Germline loops: CDR1 SGHRS, CDR2 YFSETQ. The CDR3 region has the DNA TGCGCCAGCACACAGGGATCCTCAACTAATGAAAAACTGTTTTTT. Translation: CASTQGSSTNEKLFF.

The chain uses TRBV15 and TRBJ2-7; a possible D gene is TRBD1 (5 bases). CDR3 length: 14 residues. Trimming pared 2 bases from V and 5 bases from J, leaving 13 bases between. CDR1 and CDR2 (germline): LNHNV, YYDKDF (reference sequence). CDR3 DNA: TGTGCCACCAGCAGATACAGGTTAGTCAACGAGCAGTACTTC. It translates to CATSRYRLVNEQYF.

This clonotype was observed many times. This chain connects TRBV12-3 or TRBV12-4 to TRBJ2-1; 10 nucleotides agree with TRBD2. The CDR3 is 17 residues long. V lost 5 bases and J lost 9; bases outside the gene matches: 16. In DNA form, the CDR3 reads TGTGCCAGCAGTCTCTCCCGTCCGGGACTAGCGCATAGTGAGCAGTTCTTC. As protein: CASSLSRPGLAHSEQFF.